This T cell receptor (beta chain) was sequenced during a study of PD-L1 blockade in urothelial cancer. Study details: Of some 29 patients, approximately 23 were males with bladder-origin urothelial cancer. Enrolled patients had been treated previously with 0 to 3 chemotherapy regimens.

The germline CDR1 and CDR2 sequences are MGHDK and SYGVNS. The CDR3 consists of 14 residues. Trimming left V 2 bases short and J 4 bases short, with 11 bases between. Time point noted: pretreatment peripheral blood. Sequenced by immunoSEQ multiplex PCR; TCRdb stores in-frame clones only, minus some. The table lists approximately 50,000 clones, over 65% of them singletons. The source of this sequence is a middle-aged man with urothelial cancer. The specimen comprised PBMCs, sampled around atezolizumab (anti-PD-L1) treatment. The rearrangement uses TRBV25-1 and TRBJ1-2; D not resolved. This CDR3 is CASSEAGLLYGYTF. DNA of the CDR3: TGTGCCAGCAGTGAAGCTGGGCTTCTCTATGGCTACACCTTC.